A selection of T cell receptor beta chains follows, all from one sample in a study of beta chain features in type 1 diabetes. The table came from immunoSEQ multiplex PCR; TCRdb's copy has only in-frame clones and leaves some out. The sample shows roughly 240,000 clones, around 14% of them seen only once. The sequenced material came from naive CD4+ T cells from blood. The origin of the receptors is a woman aged 40 to 50 in good health. Both conserved end residues are part of each CDR3. Expanded clones get a size class; other rows say once, few or many, or leave the size out.

j_gene: TRBJ2-7; abundance: NA; v_gene: TRBV7-9; CDR3aa: CASSLGSRGYEQYF
j_gene: TRBJ2-3; abundance: NA; v_gene: TRBV4-1; CDR3aa: CASSQDWRGASTDTQYF
j_gene: TRBJ2-5; abundance: NA; v_gene: TRBV4-2; CDR3aa: CASSPSLGRETQYF
j_gene: TRBJ2-1; abundance: NA; v_gene: TRBV5-4; CDR3aa: CASSLEGLATYNEQFF
j_gene: TRBJ2-2; abundance: few; v_gene: TRBV2; CDR3aa: CASSERAGTGELFF
j_gene: TRBJ1-2; abundance: few; v_gene: TRBV4-3; CDR3aa: CASSRDRGTGGYTF
j_gene: TRBJ1-2; abundance: NA; v_gene: TRBV6-1; CDR3aa: CASSDTGYRYGYTF
j_gene: TRBJ2-7; abundance: NA; v_gene: TRBV27; CDR3aa: CASRGVYEQYF
j_gene: TRBJ1-5; abundance: few; v_gene: TRBV27; CDR3aa: CASSPQVSQPQHF
j_gene: TRBJ2-2; abundance: NA; v_gene: TRBV6-1; CDR3aa: CASSERGKRGTGELFF
j_gene: TRBJ2-1; abundance: few; v_gene: TRBV5-6; CDR3aa: CASSLPRLAGYNEQFF
j_gene: TRBJ2-2; abundance: NA; v_gene: TRBV2; CDR3aa: CASSDQGSGELFF
j_gene: TRBJ1-2; abundance: NA; v_gene: TRBV10-3; CDR3aa: CAISESSQRAGYTF
j_gene: TRBJ1-5; abundance: many; v_gene: TRBV23-1; CDR3aa: CASSQSGLTFEHF
j_gene: TRBJ2-7; abundance: NA; v_gene: TRBV7-9; CDR3aa: CASSLELDFDLGQYF
j_gene: TRBJ2-7; abundance: NA; v_gene: TRBV21-1; CDR3aa: CASSKVTCRRPGGAHEQYF
j_gene: TRBJ1-1; abundance: few; v_gene: TRBV6-1; CDR3aa: CASSAFTVNTEAFF
j_gene: TRBJ1-1; abundance: NA; v_gene: TRBV2; CDR3aa: CASSTRTGGFEAFF
j_gene: TRBJ1-2; abundance: few; v_gene: TRBV5-1; CDR3aa: CASSLRGGVYGYTF
j_gene: TRBJ2-3; abundance: NA; v_gene: TRBV5-1; CDR3aa: CASSLSESTDTQYF
j_gene: TRBJ2-3; abundance: NA; v_gene: TRBV7-2; CDR3aa: CASSSQGPDTQYF
j_gene: TRBJ2-3; abundance: few; v_gene: TRBV13; CDR3aa: CASSLSPAGPSTDTQYF
j_gene: TRBJ1-1; abundance: few; v_gene: TRBV28; CDR3aa: CASSPGLGGAFF
j_gene: TRBJ1-2; abundance: few; v_gene: TRBV27; CDR3aa: CASSSGQGVGYTF
j_gene: TRBJ1-5; abundance: NA; v_gene: TRBV10-3; CDR3aa: CAISYRDNQPQHF
j_gene: TRBJ2-5; abundance: few; v_gene: TRBV9; CDR3aa: CASSATGQETQYF
j_gene: TRBJ2-3; abundance: NA; v_gene: TRBV5-4; CDR3aa: CASSLGGTSGLDTQYF
j_gene: TRBJ2-1; abundance: few; v_gene: TRBV14; CDR3aa: CASSYRDRAGNEQFF
j_gene: TRBJ2-2; abundance: few; v_gene: TRBV18; CDR3aa: CASSPRTGVAGELFF
j_gene: TRBJ2-6; abundance: NA; v_gene: TRBV5-1; CDR3aa: CASSFGQNSGANVLTF
j_gene: TRBJ2-7; abundance: NA; v_gene: TRBV18; CDR3aa: CASSPRGDRGSYEQYF
j_gene: TRBJ2-1; abundance: NA; v_gene: TRBV5-1; CDR3aa: CASSLGQSSSSYNEQFF
j_gene: TRBJ2-7; abundance: few; v_gene: TRBV11-2; CDR3aa: CASSFSGQGYEQYF
j_gene: TRBJ2-5; abundance: few; v_gene: TRBV2; CDR3aa: CASRSRQDQETQYF
j_gene: TRBJ1-5; abundance: few; v_gene: TRBV19; CDR3aa: CASMGTGEGSNQPQHF
j_gene: TRBJ2-5; abundance: few; v_gene: TRBV5-1; CDR3aa: CASSLGEPQETQYF
j_gene: TRBJ2-1; abundance: few; v_gene: TRBV10-3; CDR3aa: CAIRLRQQYNEQFF
j_gene: TRBJ2-2; abundance: NA; v_gene: TRBV7-9; CDR3aa: CASSLLVRGTTGELFF
j_gene: TRBJ1-2; abundance: few; v_gene: TRBV4-2; CDR3aa: CASSQTGSGYTF
j_gene: TRBJ1-2; abundance: NA; v_gene: TRBV5-5; CDR3aa: CASSSLNGGLQDGYTF
j_gene: TRBJ1-1; abundance: few; v_gene: TRBV5-1; CDR3aa: CASSPRDTHMNTEAFF
j_gene: TRBJ2-4; abundance: many; v_gene: TRBV18; CDR3aa: CASSSGQGMNIQYF
j_gene: TRBJ2-7; abundance: few; v_gene: TRBV9; CDR3aa: CASSVRTASYEQYF
j_gene: TRBJ2-5; abundance: NA; v_gene: TRBV10-3; CDR3aa: CAISIAATTQETQYF
j_gene: TRBJ2-1; abundance: NA; v_gene: TRBV5-4; CDR3aa: CASSTASVAGEFF
j_gene: TRBJ2-7; abundance: few; v_gene: TRBV5-1; CDR3aa: CASSLTGWTYEQYF
j_gene: TRBJ2-5; abundance: few; v_gene: TRBV2; CDR3aa: CAPSCGGHEETQYF
j_gene: TRBJ2-2; abundance: few; v_gene: TRBV29-1; CDR3aa: CSAEGQNTGELFF